Listed below are T cell receptor beta chains from one sample, sequenced in a study of T cells after posttransplantation cyclophosphamide. Here immunoSEQ multiplex PCR was the method, and the copy in TCRdb shows in-frame clones only, minus some. Of about 21,000 clones in the sample, 95% to 99% are singletons; the top ten hold around 0.13%. The material sequenced was naive CD8+ T cells sorted from PBMCs. These receptors all come from a man in his forties in good health, CMV-negative, and a related stem cell transplant donor. CDR3s include the opening cysteine and the closing phenylalanine or tryptophan. The D gene is left open where the match is weak. Clone size is shown for a subset of rows, as once, few, many or a class of expanded clone.

d_gene	abundance	j_gene	v_gene	CDR3aa	CDR3nt
TRBD2	NA	TRBJ2-1	TRBV27	CASSFTSGREDEQFF	TGTGCCAGCAGTTTTACTAGCGGGAGGGAAGATGAGCAGTTCTTC
NA	NA	TRBJ1-2	TRBV15	CATSREGLIGNYGYTF	TGTGCCACCAGCAGAGAGGGACTAATTGGTAACTATGGCTACACCTTC
NA	NA	TRBJ2-2	TRBV4-3	CATSGVGGELFF	TGCGCCACTTCGGGAGTAGGCGGGGAGCTGTTTTTT
NA	NA	TRBJ1-5	TRBV19	CATKEASGFSNQPQHF	TGTGCCACCAAGGAGGCATCGGGATTTAGCAATCAGCCCCAGCATTTT
NA	NA	TRBJ2-1	TRBV15	CATSSTDTYNEQFF	TGTGCCACCAGCAGCACTGATACCTACAATGAGCAGTTCTTC
TRBD1	NA	TRBJ1-2	TRBV27	CASRQITDRGSNYGYTF	TGTGCCAGTCGACAAATCACGGACAGGGGATCTAACTATGGCTACACCTTC
TRBD2	NA	TRBJ2-2	TRBV7-6	CASSPGGPNTGELFF	TGTGCCAGCAGCCCGGGAGGGCCGAACACCGGGGAGCTGTTTTTT
NA	NA	TRBJ2-7	TRBV28	CASSLLSGSEQYF	TGTGCCAGCAGTTTACTTAGCGGATCCGAGCAGTACTTC
NA	NA	TRBJ2-5	TRBV16	CASSQSAGVMAGLQETQYF	TGTGCCAGCAGCCAATCGGCAGGGGTGATGGCGGGTTTGCAAGAGACCCAGTACTTC
TRBD2	NA	TRBJ2-3	TRBV9	CASSVATASGSTDTQYF	TGTGCCAGCAGCGTAGCTACGGCTAGCGGGAGCACAGATACGCAGTATTTT
TRBD1	once	TRBJ1-1	TRBV30	CACLKRQGFRTEAFF	TGTGCCTGTCTAAAACGACAGGGGTTCCGCACTGAAGCTTTCTTT